These T cell receptor beta chains were read from a single sample in a study of blood T cell repertoires in COVID-19. Repertoires were generated with immunoSEQ multiplex PCR, while TCRdb's copy carries only in-frame clones and drops some. The sample carries 90,000 to 150,000 clones, 85% to 90% recorded once. Sequenced material: peripheral blood. The receptor set was obtained from a man in his 60s with acute or convalescent COVID-19. Each CDR3 is given with its conserved first and last residue. The D gene is left open where the match is weak. Only some rows state a clone size, as once, few, many or a class for expanded clones.

V gene	D gene	clone size	J gene	CDR3 DNA	CDR3 protein
TRBV27	TRBD2	-	TRBJ2-2	TGTGCCAGCCGCCGGGAGGGCCGGACCGGGGAGCTGTTTTTT	CASRREGRTGELFF
TRBV6-5	TRBD1	-	TRBJ1-4	TGTGCCAGCAGCCGAGGGGGCGCCGGTGAAAAACTGTTTTTT	CASSRGGAGEKLFF
TRBV11-2	TRBD1	-	TRBJ2-5	TGTGCCAGCAGCCGGACAGGCGGGACCCAGTACTTC	CASSRTGGTQYF
TRBV11-2	TRBD2	-	TRBJ2-5	TGTGCCAGCAGCTTAAGCGGGGGGGTGAGAGAGACCCAGTACTTC	CASSLSGGVRETQYF
TRBV27	TRBD2	-	TRBJ2-7	TGTGCCAGCAGTAACACCCCCGTTTTGGGCGGGAGGGCTAGCGAGCAGTACTTC	CASSNTPVLGGRASEQYF
TRBV24-1	-	-	TRBJ1-2	TGTGCCACCAGTGATTCACCCGGGACAATGGAAAACGATGGCTACACCTTC	CATSDSPGTMENDGYTF
TRBV2	-	-	TRBJ1-1	TGTGCCAGCAGGACGGCAGGATTAGCTGAAGCTTTCTTT	CASRTAGLAEAFF
TRBV11-3	TRBD2	-	TRBJ2-1	TGTGCCAGCAGCCCGGGGGGGGGACCCTACAATGAGCAGTTCTTC	CASSPGGGPYNEQFF
TRBV15	TRBD1	-	TRBJ1-5	TGTGCCACCAGCAGACCGGACAGGGGGGATCCCAATCAGCCCCAGCATTTT	CATSRPDRGDPNQPQHF
TRBV27	TRBD2	-	TRBJ2-1	TGTGCCAGCAGTCCCTACCCGGGAGGCTCCTACAATGAGCAGTTCTTC	CASSPYPGGSYNEQFF
TRBV7-2	TRBD2	-	TRBJ2-2	TGTGCCAGCAGCGCAGGAGGGCTAGCGGGCAACACCGGGGAGCTGTTTTTT	CASSAGGLAGNTGELFF
TRBV27	-	-	TRBJ2-7	TGTGCCAGCAGTTTAACCAGCTCCGGGGTCTACGAGCAGTACTTC	CASSLTSSGVYEQYF
TRBV28	TRBD1	-	TRBJ1-5	TGTGCCAGCAACAGGGGAAGGTTAAGTCAGCCCCAGCATTTT	CASNRGRLSQPQHF
TRBV10-1	TRBD2	-	TRBJ2-1	TGCGCCAGCAGTGAGGGGGAGGGTTTCACATACAATGAGCAGTTCTTC	CASSEGEGFTYNEQFF
TRBV5-6	TRBD1	-	TRBJ2-2	TGTGCCAGCAGCTTGGGTCGGACAGGGGTCTCCGGGGAGCTGTTTTTT	CASSLGRTGVSGELFF
TRBV7-3	-	-	TRBJ2-1	TGTGCCAGCAGCTCAGAGACTGGCTACAATGAGCAGTTCTTC	CASSSETGYNEQFF
TRBV7-9	TRBD2	-	TRBJ2-1	TGTGCCAGCAGCTTAGCGCTAGCGGGACTTTACAATGAGCAGTTCTTC	CASSLALAGLYNEQFF
TRBV19	TRBD2	once	TRBJ2-1	TGTGCCAGTAGCATAAGGACTAGCGGTGAGCAGTTCTTC	CASSIRTSGEQFF
TRBV7-8	TRBD1	-	TRBJ1-4	TGTGCCAGCAGCTACCAGGGACAGGGTAGTGAAAAACTGTTTTTT	CASSYQGQGSEKLFF
TRBV7-9	-	-	TRBJ1-5	TGCGCAGGGGGCAATCAGCCCCAGCATTTT	CAGGNQPQHF
TRBV7-3	-	-	TRBJ2-7	TGTGCCAACCCCCATTGCGTCTCCTACGAGCAGTACTTC	CANPHCVSYEQYF
TRBV6-1	-	-	TRBJ1-1	TGTGCCAGCAGTGAAGTCAGGAACACTGAAGCTTTCTTT	CASSEVRNTEAFF
TRBV11-3	TRBD1	-	TRBJ1-5	TGTGCCAGCAGCTTAAGGCGACAGGGGTGGAGCAATCAGCCCCAGCATTTT	CASSLRRQGWSNQPQHF
TRBV2	TRBD1	-	TRBJ1-4	TGTGCCAGCAGACGGGGGACAGGGAATGAAAAACTGTTTTTT	CASRRGTGNEKLFF
TRBV6-6	TRBD1	-	TRBJ1-4	TGTGCCAGCAGTTACCGAGACAGGGAGGAAAAACTGTTTTTT	CASSYRDREEKLFF
TRBV4-1	TRBD2	-	TRBJ2-3	TGCGCCAGCAGCCAAGGCTGGGCGGGAGGAAGTCGAGATACGCAGTATTTT	CASSQGWAGGSRDTQYF
TRBV11-3	-	few	TRBJ2-1	TGTGCCAGCAGCTTAGGGGGAGGACGTGAGCAGTTCTTC	CASSLGGGREQFF
TRBV9	-	-	TRBJ2-7	TGTGCCAGCAGCCCCGGGTCCAGCTCCTACGAGCAGTACTTC	CASSPGSSSYEQYF
TRBV6-5	-	-	TRBJ1-1	TGTGCCAGCAGATACACTGTGAACACTGAAGCTTTCTTT	CASRYTVNTEAFF
TRBV28	TRBD1	-	TRBJ2-7	TGTGCCAGCAGTCTGACAGGGATCTACGAGCAGTACTTC	CASSLTGIYEQYF
TRBV5-3	TRBD2	-	TRBJ2-1	TGTGCCAGAAGCTTAGCGGGAGGGCGGAAGGATGAGCAGTTCTTC	CARSLAGGRKDEQFF
TRBV28	TRBD1	-	TRBJ1-6	TGTGCCAGCAGTCAATCTCAGGGGGCAGCCTCACCCCTCCACTTT	CASSQSQGAASPLHF